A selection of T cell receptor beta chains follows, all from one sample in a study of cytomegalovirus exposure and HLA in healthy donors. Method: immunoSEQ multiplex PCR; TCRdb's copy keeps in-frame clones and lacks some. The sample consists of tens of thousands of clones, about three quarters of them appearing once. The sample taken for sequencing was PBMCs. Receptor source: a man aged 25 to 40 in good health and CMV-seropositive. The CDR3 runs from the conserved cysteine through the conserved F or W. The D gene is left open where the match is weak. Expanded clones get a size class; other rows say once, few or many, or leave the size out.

TGTGCCTGGAGCCCCGGGGGGGCCGTAACAGATACGCAGTATTTT	CAWSPGGAVTDTQYF	TRBJ2-3	TRBV30	TRBD2	-
TGTGCCAGCAGTACCTTAGCGGGGGGCCGACCAGATACGCAGTATTTT	CASSTLAGGRPDTQYF	TRBJ2-3	TRBV6-4	TRBD2	-
TGTGCCAGCAGCGTAGGACAGGGTGGGACCCAGTACTTC	CASSVGQGGTQYF	TRBJ2-5	TRBV9	TRBD1	-
TGCGCCAGCAGCCAAGAAGTTTTAGGGGCTTACGAGCAGTACTTC	CASSQEVLGAYEQYF	TRBJ2-7	TRBV4-1	-	-
TGTGCCAGCAGGGAGACTAGCGGGGGGAGCAATGAGCAGTTCTTC	CASRETSGGSNEQFF	TRBJ2-1	TRBV6-4	TRBD2	-
TGTGCCAGCAGTGCTATCTACGAGCAGTACTTC	CASSAIYEQYF	TRBJ2-7	TRBV2	-	-
TGCGCCAGCAGCCAAGATCCCGGGGAGGCATACGAGCAGTACTTC	CASSQDPGEAYEQYF	TRBJ2-7	TRBV4-3	-	-
TGTGCCAGCAGCGTAATACAGGGAACTAATGAAAAACTGTTTTTT	CASSVIQGTNEKLFF	TRBJ1-4	TRBV7-9	-	-
TGTGCCAGCAGGAGGGATGAAGGTGGCTACACCTTC	CASRRDEGGYTF	TRBJ1-2	TRBV5-4	-	-
TGCGCCAGCAGCTTGGACAGGGGGCTTGGAAACACCATATATTTT	CASSLDRGLGNTIYF	TRBJ1-3	TRBV5-1	TRBD1	-
TGTGCCAGTAGTATCCTGGACAGGGGGGGAGGCTACACCTTC	CASSILDRGGGYTF	TRBJ1-2	TRBV19	TRBD1	-
TGTGCCAGCAGCGTAGTGGGACTAGCGGGGGGACAATCCTACAATGAGCAGTTCTTC	CASSVVGLAGGQSYNEQFF	TRBJ2-1	TRBV9	TRBD2	-
TGTGCCAGCAGTGACGGCAGGACAAATCAGCCCCAGCATTTT	CASSDGRTNQPQHF	TRBJ1-5	TRBV2	-	few
TGTGCCAGCAGCTTAGCGTGGTGGGACAGGGGATTGAAGAATTCACCCCTCCACTTT	CASSLAWWDRGLKNSPLHF	TRBJ1-6	TRBV7-9	TRBD1	once
TGTGCCTGGAGTGTACCCCTGGCGGGGGGTTTTGTCATTCAGTACTTC	CAWSVPLAGGFVIQYF	TRBJ2-4	TRBV30	TRBD2	once
TGCGCCAGCAGCCAAGATCGGGTAAACAGGGCGGTGGTCTACGAGCAGTACTTC	CASSQDRVNRAVVYEQYF	TRBJ2-7	TRBV4-1	-	-
TGTGCCAGCAGCAAACCTCGGGGGGAGGGCTATGGCTACACCTTC	CASSKPRGEGYGYTF	TRBJ1-2	TRBV21-1	-	few
TGTGCCAGCAGTGAAACCGGGATTAATGAAAAACTGTTTTTT	CASSETGINEKLFF	TRBJ1-4	TRBV25-1	-	-
TGTGCCAGCAGCCCCGTCCGACAGTCCTTACAAGAGACCCAGTACTTC	CASSPVRQSLQETQYF	TRBJ2-5	TRBV28	-	-
TGCGCCAGCAGCTTGGTGACAGCGCCAAGCTCCTATAATTCACCCCTCCACTTT	CASSLVTAPSSYNSPLHF	TRBJ1-6	TRBV5-1	-	few
TGTGCCAGCAGCACAACGACAGGGTCCACTGAAGCTTTCTTT	CASSTTTGSTEAFF	TRBJ1-1	TRBV7-2	TRBD1	-
TGTGCCAGCAGCTTGACTAGCGGGGGGGGATTCCAGTACTTC	CASSLTSGGGFQYF	TRBJ2-5	TRBV5-5	TRBD2	-
TGTGCCAGCAGCCGTAGCGGGGGAAACAATGAGCAGTTCTTC	CASSRSGGNNEQFF	TRBJ2-1	TRBV7-9	TRBD2	-
TGTGCCAGCAGCCCGGGGGCAGATACGCAGTATTTT	CASSPGADTQYF	TRBJ2-3	TRBV7-8	-	-
TGTGCCAGCAGTCCACGTATAGCAGGGGCACGGCCCCAGCATTTT	CASSPRIAGARPQHF	TRBJ1-5	TRBV28	-	-
TGTGCCAGCAGCTTTCAGGGAGGGCATACTGAAGCTTTCTTT	CASSFQGGHTEAFF	TRBJ1-1	TRBV7-9	-	many
TGTGCCAGCAGGAACAGGGGCTCCTATAATTCACCCCTCCACTTT	CASRNRGSYNSPLHF	TRBJ1-6	TRBV2	TRBD1	few
TGTGCCAGCAGCGGAAATACAGGGGAGCCGTGGAATTCACCCCTCCACTTT	CASSGNTGEPWNSPLHF	TRBJ1-6	TRBV9	TRBD1	-
TGTGCCAGCAGCTTAGCTTCAGGGTATAACACTGAAGCTTTCTTT	CASSLASGYNTEAFF	TRBJ1-1	TRBV7-6	-	-
TGTGCCAGCAGCTTATGCGGACAGGGCTACGAGCAGTACTTC	CASSLCGQGYEQYF	TRBJ2-7	TRBV7-4	TRBD1	-
TGTGCCAGTAGTGCGCGGGACAGGCCAACTAATGAAAAACTGTTTTTT	CASSARDRPTNEKLFF	TRBJ1-4	TRBV19	TRBD1	-
TGTGCCAGTAGTGGGCTTCACAATGAGCAGTTCTTC	CASSGLHNEQFF	TRBJ2-1	TRBV19	-	-
TGTGCCAGCAGCCTCCCCAAACCTGGGGACAGACCTTACGAGCAGTACTTC	CASSLPKPGDRPYEQYF	TRBJ2-7	TRBV7-8	TRBD1	-
TGTGCCAGCAGCCTTCGACTAGCAGGGGCCGGGGAGCTGTTTTTT	CASSLRLAGAGELFF	TRBJ2-2	TRBV14	-	-
TGTGCCAGCAGTGAATACAGCAACACTGAAGCTTTCTTT	CASSEYSNTEAFF	TRBJ1-1	TRBV6-5	-	-
TGTGCTAGTGGCCCAGGGACAGGGAATTCACCCCTCCACTTT	CASGPGTGNSPLHF	TRBJ1-6	TRBV12-5	TRBD1	once
TGTGCCAGCAGTTCCCGGACGGGAATAACTGAAGCTTTCTTT	CASSSRTGITEAFF	TRBJ1-1	TRBV6-6	-	-
TGTGCCAGCAGCTTAATTCTTTCCTACGAGCAGTACTTC	CASSLILSYEQYF	TRBJ2-7	TRBV5-6	-	-
TGTGCCAGCAGCTTAGTACGGGACACTGAAGCTTTCTTT	CASSLVRDTEAFF	TRBJ1-1	TRBV11-2	-	once
TGTGCCAGCAGCTTAGGACTAGCGGGGGGGCCAGGAGATACGCAGTATTTT	CASSLGLAGGPGDTQYF	TRBJ2-3	TRBV7-6	TRBD2	-
TGTGCCAGCAGGGAAGCGGGGGGGGACTCCTACAATGAGCAGTTCTTC	CASREAGGDSYNEQFF	TRBJ2-1	TRBV6-1	TRBD2	few
TGCGCCAGCAGCTTGTTGGCGGCCAACTATGGCTACACCTTC	CASSLLAANYGYTF	TRBJ1-2	TRBV5-1	-	-
TGTGCCATCAGTGACGGGACTAGCGGGGTCACAGATACGCAGTATTTT	CAISDGTSGVTDTQYF	TRBJ2-3	TRBV10-3	TRBD2	-
TGTGCCAGCAGCTTACAGGGCCTGGGCACAGATACGCAGTATTTT	CASSLQGLGTDTQYF	TRBJ2-3	TRBV5-4	-	-
TGTGCCTGGAGTGTAGAGGGTTACAATGAGCAGTTCTTC	CAWSVEGYNEQFF	TRBJ2-1	TRBV30	-	-
TGCGCCAGCAGCCCCCATTTTGAGGTTAGATGGACCGGGGAGCTGTTTTTT	CASSPHFEVRWTGELFF	TRBJ2-2	TRBV4-3	-	-
TGTGCCAGCAGTTTAAAGAAACCGACAGGGAGGAACACTGAAGCTTTCTTT	CASSLKKPTGRNTEAFF	TRBJ1-1	TRBV27	TRBD1	-
TGCGCCAGCAGCCGCACAGCAACTTTGAGCAATGAGCAGTTCTTC	CASSRTATLSNEQFF	TRBJ2-1	TRBV4-1	-	-
TGTGCCAGTAGTATATATCCGGGAGGGAGCTACGAGCAGTACTTC	CASSIYPGGSYEQYF	TRBJ2-7	TRBV19	TRBD2	-
TGCGCCAGCAGTCAAACAAAGACAGGGACCGATAGCAATCAGCCCCAGCATTTT	CASSQTKTGTDSNQPQHF	TRBJ1-5	TRBV23-1	TRBD1	-